This T cell receptor beta chain was recovered during a study of blood T cell repertoires in COVID-19. Turning to the study itself: Samples representing acute and convalescent COVID-19 were sourced from the United States, Italy and Spain. PBMCs, B-cell-depleted T cells, or T cells were the source of the cDNA or gDNA that made up the material.

Per germline, CDR1 SGHNT and CDR2 YENEEA. This CDR3 comprises 15 residues. The junction had 2 bases not matched to a gene; V was cut back by 5 bases and J by 2 bases. Sequencing was performed with immunoSEQ multiplex PCR; in TCRdb, only in-frame clones are kept and a portion is missing. The data hold roughly 150,000 clones, with about 80% observed a single time. This rearrangement joins TRBV11-3 to TRBJ2-6, with TRBD2 identical over 8 bases. The specimen was peripheral blood. The receptor's source is a man in his 70s with active or convalescent COVID-19. The CDR3 sequence is CASSRGGTGANVLTF. The CDR3, as DNA: TGTGCCAGCAGCCGGGGGGGGACTGGGGCCAACGTCCTGACTTTC.